This T cell receptor beta chain was sequenced during a study of human T cells and chemical hapten exposure. This clonotype showed up just a few times. The V end lost 0 bases, the J end lost 2 bases, and 14 bases lay between the germline ends. In germline, CDR1 is DFQATT, CDR2 SNEGSKA (reference sequence). The CDR3 runs 15 residues. Noted time point: patch test 2, 6 weeks after DPC sensitization. Treatment meaning: therapeutic diphenylcyclopropenone sensitization with weekly scalp DPC. TCRdb re-derived calls from the RACE reads in MiXCR, one entry per CDR3 protein. The sample has approximately 95,000 distinct CDR3 sequences; about 10% are singletons.

This TCR derives from a woman between 40 and 50 years old with alopecia areata. Some clones in this sample may be carry-over from other donors' samples. The material was whole blood, obtained in connection with sensitization to the hapten diphenylcyclopropenone (DPC). The V and J genes are TRBV20-1 and TRBJ2-7, with D perhaps TRBD2 (6 bases). The CDR3 region is CSARDWRASPYEQYF. CDR3 in DNA: TGCAGTGCTAGAGATTGGAGGGCCTCCCCCTACGAGCAGTACTTC.